This T cell receptor beta chain was captured by sequencing in a study of T cell repertoires in cytomegalovirus infection. Across the whole study: Peptides in the study included HLA-C-restricted and HLA-B-restricted CMV epitopes. Shared public TCR beta signatures pointed to both CMV infection and a matching HLA type. Study-wide results and caveats: The ex vivo response was dominated by HLA-C-restricted CMV-specific TCR beta clonotypes. Cumulative public TCR beta family frequency identified CMV carriers with the relevant HLA.

Comment on this clonotype: Its antigen is unidentified.

Trimming removed 0 bases from V and 2 bases from J; junction bases left unmatched: 1. The CDR3 has 17 amino acids. The germline gives CDR1 MGHRA, CDR2 YSYEKL. TCRdb reprocessed the reads via MiXCR and lists one record per CDR3 protein. The sample holds about 310,000 distinct CDR3 sequences, 20% to 30% seen once. Sequences were derived from cultured PBMCs, sampled from culture after CMV antigen stimulation. The chain has TRBV4-1 and TRBJ2-1; TRBD2 aligns across 13 bases. The receptor's source is a human donor in good health (CMV status not recorded). Some clones in this sample may be carry-over from other donors' samples. For the CDR3, the DNA is TGCGCCAGCAGCCAAGAGGGGACTAGCGGGGCCTACAATGAGCAGTTCTTC. This sequence encodes CASSQEGTSGAYNEQFF.